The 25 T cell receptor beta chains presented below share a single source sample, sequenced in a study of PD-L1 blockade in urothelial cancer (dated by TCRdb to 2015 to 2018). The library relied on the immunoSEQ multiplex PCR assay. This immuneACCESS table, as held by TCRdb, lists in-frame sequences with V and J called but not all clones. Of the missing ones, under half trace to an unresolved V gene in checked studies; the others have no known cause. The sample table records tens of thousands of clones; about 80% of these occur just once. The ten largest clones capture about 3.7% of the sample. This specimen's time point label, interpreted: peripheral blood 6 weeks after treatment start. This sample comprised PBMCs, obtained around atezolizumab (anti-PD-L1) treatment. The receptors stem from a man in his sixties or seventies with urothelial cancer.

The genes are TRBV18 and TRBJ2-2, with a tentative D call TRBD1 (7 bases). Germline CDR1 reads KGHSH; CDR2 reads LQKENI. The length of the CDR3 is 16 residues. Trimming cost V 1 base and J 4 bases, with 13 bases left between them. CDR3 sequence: CASSPRTGEATGELFF. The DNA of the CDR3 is TGTGCCAGCTCACCACGAACAGGGGAGGCCACCGGGGAGCTGTTTTTT.

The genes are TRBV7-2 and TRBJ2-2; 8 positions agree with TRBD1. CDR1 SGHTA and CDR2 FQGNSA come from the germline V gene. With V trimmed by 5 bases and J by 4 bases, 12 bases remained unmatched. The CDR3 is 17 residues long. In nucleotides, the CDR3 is TGTGCCAGCAGCCCCTCACGCCAGGGGGCGGGCACCGGGGAGCTGTTTTTT. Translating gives CASSPSRQGAGTGELFF.

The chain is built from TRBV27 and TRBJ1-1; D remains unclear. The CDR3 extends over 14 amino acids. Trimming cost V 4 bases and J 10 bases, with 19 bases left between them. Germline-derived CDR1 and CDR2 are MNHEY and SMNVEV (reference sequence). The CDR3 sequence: CASSSHGPKAGAFF. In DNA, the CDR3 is TGTGCCAGCAGTTCCCACGGGCCTAAGGCGGGAGCTTTCTTT.

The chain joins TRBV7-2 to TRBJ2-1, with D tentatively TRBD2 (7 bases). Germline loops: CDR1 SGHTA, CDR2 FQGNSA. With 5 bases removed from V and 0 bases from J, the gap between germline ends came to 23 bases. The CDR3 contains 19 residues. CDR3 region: CASSPRGGPTPSSYNEQFF. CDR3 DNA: TGTGCCAGCAGCCCTAGGGGGGGGCCTACCCCAAGCTCCTACAATGAGCAGTTCTTC.

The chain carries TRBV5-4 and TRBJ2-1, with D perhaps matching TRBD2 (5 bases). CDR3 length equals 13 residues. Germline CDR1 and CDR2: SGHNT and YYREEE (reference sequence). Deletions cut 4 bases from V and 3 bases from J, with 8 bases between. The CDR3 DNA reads TGTGCCAGCAGCCGCCGGGACTACAATGAGCAGTTCTTC. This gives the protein CASSRRDYNEQFF.

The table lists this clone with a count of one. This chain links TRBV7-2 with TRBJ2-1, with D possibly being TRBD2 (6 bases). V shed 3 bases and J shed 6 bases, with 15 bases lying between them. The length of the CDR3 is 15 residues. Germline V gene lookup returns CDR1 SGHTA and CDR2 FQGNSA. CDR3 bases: TGTGCCAGCAGCTTTCGCGCGGGACCTTTCAATGAGCAGTTCTTC. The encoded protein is CASSFRAGPFNEQFF.

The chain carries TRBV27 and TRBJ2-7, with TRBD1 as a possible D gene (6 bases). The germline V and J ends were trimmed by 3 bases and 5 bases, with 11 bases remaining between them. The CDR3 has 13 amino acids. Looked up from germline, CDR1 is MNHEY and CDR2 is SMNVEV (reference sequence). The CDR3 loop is CASSLSRGHEQYF. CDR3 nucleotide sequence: TGTGCCAGCAGTTTGTCCAGGGGCCACGAGCAGTACTTC.

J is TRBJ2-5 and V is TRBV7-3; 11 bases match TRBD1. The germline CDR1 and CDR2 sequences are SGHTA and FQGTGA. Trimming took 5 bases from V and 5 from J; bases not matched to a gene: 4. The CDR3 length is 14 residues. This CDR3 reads CASSRTGGGETQYF. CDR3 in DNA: TGTGCCAGCAGCCGGACAGGGGGCGGGGAGACCCAGTACTTC.

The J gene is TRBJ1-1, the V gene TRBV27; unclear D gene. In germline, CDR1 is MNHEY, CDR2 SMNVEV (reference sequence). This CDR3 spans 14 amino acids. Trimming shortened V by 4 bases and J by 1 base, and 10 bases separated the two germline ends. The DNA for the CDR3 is TGTGCCAGCAGTTGGGCAGGCGCGAACACTGAAGCTTTCTTT. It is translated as CASSWAGANTEAFF.

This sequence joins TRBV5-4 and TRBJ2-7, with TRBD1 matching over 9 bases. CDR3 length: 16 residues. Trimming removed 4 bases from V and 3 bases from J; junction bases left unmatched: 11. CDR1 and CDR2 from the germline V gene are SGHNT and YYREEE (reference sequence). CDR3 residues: CASSGRKQGAIYEQYF. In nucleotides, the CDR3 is TGTGCCAGCAGCGGAAGAAAACAGGGGGCGATCTACGAGCAGTACTTC.

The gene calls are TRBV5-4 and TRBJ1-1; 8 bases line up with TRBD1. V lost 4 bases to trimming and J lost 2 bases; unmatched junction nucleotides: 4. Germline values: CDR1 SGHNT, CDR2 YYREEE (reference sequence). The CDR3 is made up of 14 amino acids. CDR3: CASSPGQGNTEAFF. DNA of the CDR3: TGTGCCAGCAGCCCCGGACAGGGAAACACTGAAGCTTTCTTT.

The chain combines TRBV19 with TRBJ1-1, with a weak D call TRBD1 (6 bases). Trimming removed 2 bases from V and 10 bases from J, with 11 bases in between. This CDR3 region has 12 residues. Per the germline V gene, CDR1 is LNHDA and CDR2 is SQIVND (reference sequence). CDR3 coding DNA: TGTGCCAGTAGTATACTCACAGGGATAGCTTTCTTT. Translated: CASSILTGIAFF.

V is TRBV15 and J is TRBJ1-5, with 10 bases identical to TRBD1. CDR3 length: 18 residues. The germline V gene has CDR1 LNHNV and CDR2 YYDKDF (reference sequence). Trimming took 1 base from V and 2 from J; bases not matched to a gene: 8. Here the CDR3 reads CATSRGTGGLRGNQPQHF. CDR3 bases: TGTGCCACCAGCAGAGGGACAGGGGGACTACGGGGCAATCAGCCCCAGCATTTT.

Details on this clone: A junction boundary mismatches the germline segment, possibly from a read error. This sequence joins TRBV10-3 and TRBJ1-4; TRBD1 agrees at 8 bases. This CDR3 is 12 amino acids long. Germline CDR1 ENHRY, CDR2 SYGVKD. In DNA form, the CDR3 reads TGTGCCATCAGTGAGTCTGGGACAGGTGCGAGTTTT. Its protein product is CAISESGTGASF.

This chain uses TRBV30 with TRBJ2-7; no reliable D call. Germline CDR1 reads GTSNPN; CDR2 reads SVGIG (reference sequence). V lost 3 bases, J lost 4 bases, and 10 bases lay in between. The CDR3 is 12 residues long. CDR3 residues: CAWSPVQYEQYF. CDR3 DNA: TGTGCCTGGAGCCCGGTACAGTACGAGCAGTACTTC.

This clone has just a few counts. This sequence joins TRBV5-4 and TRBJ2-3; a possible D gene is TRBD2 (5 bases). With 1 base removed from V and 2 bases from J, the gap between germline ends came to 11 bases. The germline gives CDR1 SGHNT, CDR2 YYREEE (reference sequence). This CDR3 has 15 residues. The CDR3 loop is CASSLFLADTDTQYF. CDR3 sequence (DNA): TGTGCCAGCAGCTTGTTCCTAGCAGACACAGATACGCAGTATTTT.

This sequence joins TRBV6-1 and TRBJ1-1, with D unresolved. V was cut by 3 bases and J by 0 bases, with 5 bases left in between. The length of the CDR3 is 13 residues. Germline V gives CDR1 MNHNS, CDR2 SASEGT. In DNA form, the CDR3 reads TGTGCCAGCAGTGAGGACTTGAACACTGAAGCTTTCTTT. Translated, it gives CASSEDLNTEAFF.

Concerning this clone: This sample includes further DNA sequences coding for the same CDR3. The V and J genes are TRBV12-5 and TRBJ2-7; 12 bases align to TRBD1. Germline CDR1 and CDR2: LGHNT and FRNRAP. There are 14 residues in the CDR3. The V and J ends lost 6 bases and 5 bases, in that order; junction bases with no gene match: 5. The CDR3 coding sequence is TGTGCTAGTGGCCTGGGACAGGGGGCGAACGAGCAGTACTTC. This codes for CASGLGQGANEQYF.

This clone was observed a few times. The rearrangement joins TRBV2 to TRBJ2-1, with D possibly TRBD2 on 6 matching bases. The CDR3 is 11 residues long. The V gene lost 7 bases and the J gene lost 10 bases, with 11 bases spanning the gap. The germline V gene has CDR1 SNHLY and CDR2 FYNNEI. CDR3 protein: CASKEGIEQFF. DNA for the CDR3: TGTGCCAGCAAGGAGGGGATCGAGCAGTTCTTC.

This CDR3 is CASSGTTSVYTDTQYF. The CDR3 nucleotides read TGTGCCAGCAGTGGCACGACTAGCGTCTACACAGATACGCAGTATTTT. The rearrangement uses TRBV11-1 and TRBJ2-3; the match to TRBD2 covers 8 bases. Germline values: CDR1 SGHAT, CDR2 FQDESV (reference sequence). The CDR3 sequence is 16 residues long. Unmatched junction bases numbered 10, after V lost 6 bases and J lost 2 bases.

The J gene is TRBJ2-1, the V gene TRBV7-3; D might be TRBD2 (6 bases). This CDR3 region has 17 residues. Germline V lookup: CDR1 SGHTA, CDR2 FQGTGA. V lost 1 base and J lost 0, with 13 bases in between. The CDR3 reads CASSLRASVGSYNEQFF. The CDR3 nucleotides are TGTGCCAGCAGCTTAAGGGCTAGCGTCGGCTCCTACAATGAGCAGTTCTTC.

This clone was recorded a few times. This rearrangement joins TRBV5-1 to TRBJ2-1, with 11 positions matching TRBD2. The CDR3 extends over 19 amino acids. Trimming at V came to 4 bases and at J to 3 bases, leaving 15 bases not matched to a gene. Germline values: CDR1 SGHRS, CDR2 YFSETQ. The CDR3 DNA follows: TGCGCCAGCAGCACCCAACCCACTAGCGGGGGAATAGACTACAATGAGCAGTTCTTC. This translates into CASSTQPTSGGIDYNEQFF.

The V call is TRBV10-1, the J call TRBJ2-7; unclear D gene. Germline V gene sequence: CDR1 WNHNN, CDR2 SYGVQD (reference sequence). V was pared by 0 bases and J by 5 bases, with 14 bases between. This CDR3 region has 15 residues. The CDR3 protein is CASSESSSLFHEQYF. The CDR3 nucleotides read TGCGCCAGCAGTGAGTCGAGTTCCCTCTTCCACGAGCAGTACTTC.

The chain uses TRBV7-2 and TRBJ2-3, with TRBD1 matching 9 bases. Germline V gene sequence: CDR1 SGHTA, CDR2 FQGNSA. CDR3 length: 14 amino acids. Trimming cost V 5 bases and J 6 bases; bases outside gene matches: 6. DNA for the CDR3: TGTGCCAGCAGCCGGGACAGGGCCGAGGATACGCAGTATTTT. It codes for CASSRDRAEDTQYF.

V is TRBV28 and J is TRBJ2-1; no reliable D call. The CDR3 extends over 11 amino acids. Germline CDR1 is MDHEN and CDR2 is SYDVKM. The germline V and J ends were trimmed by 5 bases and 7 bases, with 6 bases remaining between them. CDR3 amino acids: CASSPLNEQFF. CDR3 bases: TGTGCCAGCAGTCCCCTTAATGAGCAGTTCTTC.